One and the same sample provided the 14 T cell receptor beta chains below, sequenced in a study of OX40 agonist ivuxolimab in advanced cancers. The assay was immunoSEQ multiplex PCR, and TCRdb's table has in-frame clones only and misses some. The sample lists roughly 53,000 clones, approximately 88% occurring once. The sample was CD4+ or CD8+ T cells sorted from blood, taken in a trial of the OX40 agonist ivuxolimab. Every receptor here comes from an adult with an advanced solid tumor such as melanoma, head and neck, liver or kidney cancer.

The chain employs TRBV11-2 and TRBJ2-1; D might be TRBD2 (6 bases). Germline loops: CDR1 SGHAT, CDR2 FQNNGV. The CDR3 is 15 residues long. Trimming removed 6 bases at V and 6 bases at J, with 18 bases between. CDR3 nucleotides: TGTGCCAGCAGAGACCTCGAGGGTAGCGGCAATGAGCAGTTCTTC. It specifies CASRDLEGSGNEQFF.

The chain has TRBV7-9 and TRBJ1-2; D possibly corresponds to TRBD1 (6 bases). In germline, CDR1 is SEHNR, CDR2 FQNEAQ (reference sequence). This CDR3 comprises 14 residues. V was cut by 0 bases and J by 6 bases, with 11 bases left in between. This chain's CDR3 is CASSLAGGLDGYTF. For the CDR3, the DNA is TGTGCCAGCAGCTTAGCTGGGGGCCTGGATGGCTACACCTTC.

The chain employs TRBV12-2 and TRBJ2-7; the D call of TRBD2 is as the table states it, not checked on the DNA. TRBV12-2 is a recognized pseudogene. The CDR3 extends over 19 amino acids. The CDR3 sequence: CASRLDTAGGRISSYEQYV. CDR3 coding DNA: TGTGCAAGTCGCTTAGATACAGCGGGGGGCCGTATAAGCTCCTACGAGCAGTACGTC.

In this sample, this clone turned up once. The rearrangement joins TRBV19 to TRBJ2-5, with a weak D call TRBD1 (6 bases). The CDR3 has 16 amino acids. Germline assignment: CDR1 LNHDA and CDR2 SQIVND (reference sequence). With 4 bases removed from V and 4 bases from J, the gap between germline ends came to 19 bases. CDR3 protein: CASSTSGVVIGETQYF. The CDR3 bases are TGTGCCAGTAGTACGTCAGGGGTGGTAATTGGAGAGACCCAGTACTTC.

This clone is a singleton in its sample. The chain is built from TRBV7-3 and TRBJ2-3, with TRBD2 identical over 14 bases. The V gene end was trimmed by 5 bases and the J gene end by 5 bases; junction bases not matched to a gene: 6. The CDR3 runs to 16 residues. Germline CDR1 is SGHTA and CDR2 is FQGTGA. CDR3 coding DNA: TGTGCCAGCAGCCTGGGGACTAGCGGGGGTGGAGATACGCAGTATTTT. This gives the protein CASSLGTSGGGDTQYF.

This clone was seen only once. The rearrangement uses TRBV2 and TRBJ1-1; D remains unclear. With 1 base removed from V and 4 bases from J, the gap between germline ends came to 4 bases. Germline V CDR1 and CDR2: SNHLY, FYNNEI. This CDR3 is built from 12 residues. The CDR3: CASSEGGTEAFF. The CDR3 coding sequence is TGTGCCAGCAGTGAAGGAGGCACTGAAGCTTTCTTT.

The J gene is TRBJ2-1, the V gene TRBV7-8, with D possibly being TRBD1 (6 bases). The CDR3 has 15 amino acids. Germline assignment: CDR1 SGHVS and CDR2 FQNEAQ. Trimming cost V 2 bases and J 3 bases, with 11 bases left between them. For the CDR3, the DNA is TGTGCCAGCAGCTTAAACCCAGGGGACTACAATGAGCAGTTCTTC. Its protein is CASSLNPGDYNEQFF.

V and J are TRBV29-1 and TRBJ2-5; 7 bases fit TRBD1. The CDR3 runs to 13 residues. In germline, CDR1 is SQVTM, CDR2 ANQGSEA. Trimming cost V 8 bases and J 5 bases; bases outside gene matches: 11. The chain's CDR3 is CSLTRQGGETQYF. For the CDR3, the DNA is TGCAGCCTGACGAGACAGGGTGGCGAGACCCAGTACTTC.

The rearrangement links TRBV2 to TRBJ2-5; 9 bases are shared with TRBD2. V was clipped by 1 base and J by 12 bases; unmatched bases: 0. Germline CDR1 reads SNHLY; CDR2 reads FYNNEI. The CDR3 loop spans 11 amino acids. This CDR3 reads CASSEVAGEYF. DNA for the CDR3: TGTGCCAGCAGTGAAGTAGCGGGGGAGTACTTC. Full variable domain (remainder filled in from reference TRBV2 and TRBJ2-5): EPEVTQTPSHQVTQMGQEVILRCVPISNHLYFYWYRQILGQKVEFLVSFYNNEISEKSEIFDDQFSVERPDGSNFTLKIRSTKLEDSAMYFCASSEVAGEYFGPGTRLLVL.

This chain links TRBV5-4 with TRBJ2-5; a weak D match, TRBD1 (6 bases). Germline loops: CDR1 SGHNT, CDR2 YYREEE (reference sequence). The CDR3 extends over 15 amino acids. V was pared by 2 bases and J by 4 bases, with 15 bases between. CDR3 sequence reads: CASSFGRGLIETQYF. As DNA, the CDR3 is TGTGCCAGCAGCTTCGGAAGGGGGTTAATAGAGACCCAGTACTTC.

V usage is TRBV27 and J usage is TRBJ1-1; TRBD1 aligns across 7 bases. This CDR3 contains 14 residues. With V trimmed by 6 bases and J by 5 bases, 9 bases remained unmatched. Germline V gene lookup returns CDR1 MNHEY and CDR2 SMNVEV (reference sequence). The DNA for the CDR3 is TGTGCCAGCAGAGGGGGCGTCTTAAGTACTGAAGCTTTCTTT. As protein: CASRGGVLSTEAFF.

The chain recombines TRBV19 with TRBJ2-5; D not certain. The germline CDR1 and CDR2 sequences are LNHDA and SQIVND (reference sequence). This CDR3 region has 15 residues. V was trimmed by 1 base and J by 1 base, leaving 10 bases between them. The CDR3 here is CASSIGTAAQETQYF. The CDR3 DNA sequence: TGTGCCAGTAGTATAGGAACGGCAGCCCAAGAGACCCAGTACTTC.

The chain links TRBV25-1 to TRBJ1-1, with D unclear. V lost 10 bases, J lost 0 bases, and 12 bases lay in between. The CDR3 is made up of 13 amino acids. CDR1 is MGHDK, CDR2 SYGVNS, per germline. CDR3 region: CATRTEMNTEAFF. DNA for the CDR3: TGTGCCACCAGGACCGAAATGAACACTGAAGCTTTCTTT.

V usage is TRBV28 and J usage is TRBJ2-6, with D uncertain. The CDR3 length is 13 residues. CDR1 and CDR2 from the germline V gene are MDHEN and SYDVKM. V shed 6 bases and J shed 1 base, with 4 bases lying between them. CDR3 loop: CASRPSGANVLTF. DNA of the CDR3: TGTGCCAGCAGACCTTCTGGGGCCAACGTCCTGACTTTC. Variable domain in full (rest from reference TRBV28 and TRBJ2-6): DVKVTQSSRYLVKRTGEKVFLECVQDMDHENMFWYRQDPGLGLRLIYFSYDVKMKEKGDIPEGYSVSREKKERFSLILESASTNQTSMYLCASRPSGANVLTFGAGSRLTVL.